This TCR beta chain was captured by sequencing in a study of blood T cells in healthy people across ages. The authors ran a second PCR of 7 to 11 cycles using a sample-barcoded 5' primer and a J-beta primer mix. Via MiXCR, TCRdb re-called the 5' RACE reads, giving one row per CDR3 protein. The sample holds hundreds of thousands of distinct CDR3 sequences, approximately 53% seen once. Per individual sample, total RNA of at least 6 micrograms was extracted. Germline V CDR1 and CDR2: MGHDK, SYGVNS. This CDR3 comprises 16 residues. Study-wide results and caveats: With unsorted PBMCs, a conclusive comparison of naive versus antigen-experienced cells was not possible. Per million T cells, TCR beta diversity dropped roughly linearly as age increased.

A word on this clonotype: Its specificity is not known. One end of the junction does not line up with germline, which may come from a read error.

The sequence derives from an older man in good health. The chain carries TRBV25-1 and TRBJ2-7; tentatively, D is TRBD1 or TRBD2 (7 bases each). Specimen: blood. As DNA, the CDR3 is TGTGCCACCAGTGAGGGGAGGGGCAGGGGGTCCTACGAGCAGTACTTC. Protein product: CATSEGRGRGSYEQYF.